The rows below give T cell receptor beta chains drawn from one sample of a study of a mutant IDH1 vaccine in newly diagnosed glioma. Produced via immunoSEQ multiplex PCR; TCRdb's table is partial and in-frame only. In the table there are under 45,000 clones, approximately 90% of which are singletons. These TCRs' antigens remain unknown. The sequencing here drew on PBMCs, taken from a glioma patient whose treatment included an IDH1 peptide vaccine. Every receptor here comes from a man in his forties or fifties with glioma. Both conserved end residues are part of each CDR3. A D gene is named only where the DNA matches it firmly. Size is omitted from some rows. Given values are once, few, many or a class for expanded clones.

>15|TRBD1|TRBJ2-5|once|TRBV7-2
CASSLRTGGSETQYF
TGTGCCAGCAGCCTCCGGACAGGGGGCTCTGAGACCCAGTACTTC
>15|.|TRBJ2-3|.|TRBV29-1
CSVAKGGTSTDTQYF
TGCAGCGTCGCAAAAGGGGGGACAAGCACAGATACGCAGTATTTT
>15|TRBD1|TRBJ1-5|.|TRBV15
CATSRDRGRSQPQHF
TGTGCCACCAGCAGAGACAGGGGGCGCAGTCAGCCCCAGCATTTT
>15|TRBD2|TRBJ2-3|.|TRBV2
CASSEGSGGTEVQYF
TGTGCCAGCAGTGAAGGGAGCGGGGGGACCGAGGTACAGTATTTT
>13|.|TRBJ1-1|.|TRBV7-7
CASSLGENTEAFF
TGTGCTAGCAGCTTAGGGGAAAACACTGAAGCTTTCTTT
>16|.|TRBJ2-5|.|TRBV9
CASSANPQGVGETQYF
TGTGCCAGCAGCGCCAATCCCCAGGGCGTTGGGGAGACCCAGTACTTC
>12|.|TRBJ1-2|.|TRBV15
CATSREGYGYTF
TGTGCCACCAGCAGAGAGGGCTATGGCTACACCTTC
>18|.|TRBJ2-1|.|TRBV5-1
CASSPQAPRAETYNEQFF
TGCGCCAGCAGCCCCCAGGCCCCTCGAGCGGAGACCTACAATGAGCAGTTCTTC
>14|.|TRBJ1-2|.|TRBV27
CASSLGSPSGGYTF
TGTGCCAGCAGTTTAGGTTCCCCAAGCGGGGGCTACACCTTC
>15|.|TRBJ1-2|.|TRBV7-9
CASSLAGGASRGYTF
TGTGCCAGCAGCTTAGCGGGGGGGGCTTCGAGGGGCTACACCTTC
>12|.|TRBJ2-7|.|TRBV18
CASSAASYEQYF
TGTGCCAGCTCAGCTGCGTCCTACGAGCAGTACTTC
>15|.|TRBJ2-7|.|TRBV2
CASSEAGLFPYEQYF
TGTGCCAGCAGTGAAGCCGGCCTGTTCCCCTACGAGCAGTACTTC
>14|.|TRBJ1-1|.|TRBV7-9
CASARMGTNTEAFF
TGTGCCAGCGCTAGAATGGGGACGAACACTGAAGCTTTCTTT
>14|.|TRBJ2-7|.|TRBV5-6
CASSLMYSDYEQYF
TGTGCCAGCAGCTTGATGTATAGCGACTACGAGCAGTACTTC
>15|TRBD1|TRBJ2-1|.|TRBV6-5
CASSYSGQGLSEQFF
TGTGCCAGCAGTTACTCGGGACAGGGGCTGAGTGAGCAGTTCTTC
>15|TRBD2|TRBJ2-5|.|TRBV29-1
CSASPEGGYGGTQYF
TGCAGCGCATCCCCCGAGGGAGGGTACGGTGGGACCCAGTACTTC
>16|.|TRBJ2-1|.|TRBV29-1
CSATGGHVVSYNEQFF
TGCAGCGCGACCGGGGGGCATGTGGTTTCCTACAATGAGCAGTTCTTC
>15|.|TRBJ1-5|.|TRBV4-1
CASSQDERLNQPQHF
TGCGCCAGCAGCCAAGATGAGCGGCTCAATCAGCCCCAGCATTTT
>15|.|TRBJ2-3|.|TRBV11-3
CASSPRPSSTDTQYF
TGTGCCAGCAGCCCTCGACCGTCTAGCACAGATACGCAGTATTTT
>16|.|TRBJ1-4|few|TRBV28
CASSGLVWISGEKLFF
TGTGCCAGCAGTGGCTTGGTTTGGATCAGCGGTGAAAAACTGTTTTTT
>13|TRBD2|TRBJ2-5|.|TRBV5-1
CASKREVQETQYF
TGCGCCAGTAAGCGGGAGGTCCAAGAGACCCAGTACTTC
>11|.|TRBJ1-5|.|TRBV28
CASSLNQPQHF
TGTGCCAGCAGTTTGAATCAGCCCCAGCATTTT
>15|TRBD1|TRBJ1-3|.|TRBV6-5
CASSTSGTGGNTIYF
TGTGCCAGCAGCACCTCCGGGACAGGGGGAAACACCATATATTTT
>18|TRBD2|TRBJ2-1|.|TRBV5-1
CASSGGLAGKSSYNEQFF
TGCGCCAGCAGCGGCGGACTAGCGGGGAAAAGCTCCTACAATGAGCAGTTCTTC
>12|.|TRBJ2-3|.|TRBV18
CSSGTSTDTQYF
TGCTCTTCTGGAACTAGCACAGATACGCAGTATTTT